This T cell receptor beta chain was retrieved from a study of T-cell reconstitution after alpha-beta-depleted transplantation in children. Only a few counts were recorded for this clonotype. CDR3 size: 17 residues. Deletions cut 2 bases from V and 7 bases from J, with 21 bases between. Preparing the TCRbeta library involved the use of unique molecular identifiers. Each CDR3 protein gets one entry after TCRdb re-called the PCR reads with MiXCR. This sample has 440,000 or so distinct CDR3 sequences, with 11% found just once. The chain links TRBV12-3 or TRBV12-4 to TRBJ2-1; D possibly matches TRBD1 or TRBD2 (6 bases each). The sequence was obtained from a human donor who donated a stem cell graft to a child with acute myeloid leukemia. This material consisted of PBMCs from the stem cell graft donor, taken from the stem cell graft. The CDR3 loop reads CASSLLVLEGGENEQFF. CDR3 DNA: TGTGCCAGCAGTTTATTGGTTTTGGAGGGGGGTGAGAATGAGCAGTTCTTC.